The 27 T cell receptor beta chains below were found in one sample sequenced in a study of cytomegalovirus exposure and HLA in healthy donors. The PCR made use of 60 Vbeta and 13 Jbeta primers. TCRdb keeps only in-frame clones here, not all; method: immunoSEQ multiplex PCR. The table lists more than 70,000 clones, over 70% of them singletons. The sample taken for sequencing was PBMCs. The receptors shown here come from a man aged 45-60 years in good health and CMV-seropositive.

The genes are TRBV11-3 and TRBJ1-1, with D unresolved. The V gene's germline CDR1 is SGHNT and CDR2 YENEEA. The CDR3 has 11 amino acids. V gave up 5 bases and J gave up 8 bases, with 9 bases separating them. The CDR3 sequence: CASSHGEEAFF. CDR3 DNA: TGTGCCAGCAGCCACGGGGAAGAAGCTTTCTTT.

This sequence joins TRBV6-5 and TRBJ2-7, with a possible D match to TRBD2 (5 bases). CDR3 length: 13 amino acids. The germline CDR1 and CDR2 sequences are MNHEY and SVGAGI. Trimming stripped 8 bases from V and 1 base from J, with 12 bases between. The CDR3: CASGRGISYEQYF. The CDR3 nucleotides read TGTGCCAGCGGACGAGGGATTTCCTACGAGCAGTACTTC.

This CDR3 reads CASSPPGLDLREQFF. DNA for the CDR3: TGTGCCAGTAGTCCACCGGGACTAGATTTGAGAGAGCAGTTCTTC. The chain uses TRBV19 and TRBJ2-1; 8 bases agree with TRBD2. V dropped 5 bases and J dropped 10; count of bases not matched to a gene: 13. CDR3 size: 15 residues. CDR1 is LNHDA, CDR2 SQIVND, per germline (reference sequence).

The chain carries TRBV10-3 and TRBJ1-6, with D possibly matching TRBD1 (5 bases). Trimming cost V 2 bases and J 6 bases, with 11 bases left between them. The CDR3 is 15 amino acids. Germline CDR1 reads ENHRY; CDR2 reads SYGVKD. CDR3 DNA sequence: TGTGCCATCAGTGAGGGGGGGGAAATTAATTCACCCCTCCACTTT. This codes for CAISEGGEINSPLHF.

Only a few counts were recorded for this clone. V usage is TRBV6-6 and J usage is TRBJ2-7, with 10 nucleotides matching TRBD2. Germline V CDR1 and CDR2: MNHNY, SVGAGI (reference sequence). The CDR3 is 16 amino acids. The trim removed 5 bases at V and 0 bases at J, leaving 7 bases unmatched. This chain's CDR3 is CASSLPVAGGSYEQYF. The CDR3 nucleotides read TGTGCCAGCAGTCTACCGGTAGCGGGGGGCTCCTACGAGCAGTACTTC.

The gene calls are TRBV19 and TRBJ2-5; possibly TRBD2 for D (6 bases). The J call may be mistaken, given a closer DNA end match to TRBJ2-7. CDR3 length: 14 residues. Per the germline V gene, CDR1 is LNHDA and CDR2 is SQIVND (reference sequence). CDR3 DNA sequence: TGTGCCAGTACCCCCGGGGACTTCTCCTACGAGCAGTACTTC. This gives the protein CASTPGDFSYEQYF.

This clone was recorded once. CDR3 coding DNA: TGTGCCTGGAATCAAGGGGTGAACACTGAAGCTTTCTTT. Its protein product is CAWNQGVNTEAFF. The chain links TRBV30 to TRBJ1-1, with a possible D match to TRBD1 (5 bases). CDR1 GTSNPN and CDR2 SVGIG come from the germline V gene (reference sequence). This CDR3 has 13 residues. Trimming took off 4 bases at V and 0 bases at J, with 9 bases between the two ends. Combining the CDR3 with reference TRBV30 and TRBJ1-1 gives the whole variable domain SQTIHQWPATLVQPVGSPLSLECTVEGTSNPNLYWYRQAAGRGLQLLFYSVGIGQISSEVPQNLSASRPQDRQFILSSKKLLLSDSGFYLCAWNQGVNTEAFFGQGTRLTVV.

The chain carries TRBV10-3 and TRBJ1-1, with a weak D call TRBD1 (5 bases). CDR3 length: 11 amino acids. CDR1 is ENHRY and CDR2 is SYGVKD in the germline V gene. Trimming removed 10 bases at V and 4 bases at J, with 10 bases between. As DNA, the CDR3 is TGTGCCACGGGCGGGGGCACTGAAGCTTTCTTT. This sequence encodes CATGGGTEAFF.

The sample holds a few counts of this clone. The V and J genes are TRBV9 and TRBJ1-2; D perhaps matches TRBD1 (6 bases). V shed 5 bases and J shed 7 bases, with 9 bases lying between them. Germline V gene data show CDR1 as SGDLS and CDR2 as YYNGEE. The CDR3 totals 11 residues. CDR3 in amino acids: CASRNRVGYTF. The CDR3, as DNA: TGTGCCAGCAGAAACAGGGTTGGCTACACCTTC. Looking up the rest from reference TRBV9 and TRBJ1-2 gives the full variable domain: DSGVTQTPKHLITATGQRVTLRCSPRSGDLSVYWYQQSLDQGLQFLIQYYNGEERAKGNILERFSAQQFPDLHSELNLSSLELGDSALYFCASRNRVGYTFGSGTRLTVV.

A single count supports this clone. This chain connects TRBV7-9 to TRBJ1-4, with 7 bases matching TRBD1. After removal of 3 bases from V and 8 bases from J, the junction contained 12 bases not matched to a gene. Per the germline V gene, CDR1 is SEHNR and CDR2 is FQNEAQ (reference sequence). The CDR3 consists of 16 residues. CDR3 DNA sequence: TGTGCCAGCAGCTTTCGTTGGGACAGTCTTTCGGAAAAACTGTTTTTT. This translates into CASSFRWDSLSEKLFF.

A note on this clone: Additional DNA sequences in this sample encode the identical CDR3. The CDR3 loop reads CASSPGQGMNTEAFF. CDR3 nucleotides: TGTGCCAGCTCACCTGGACAGGGAATGAACACTGAAGCTTTCTTT. The chain couples TRBV18 to TRBJ1-1; 8 bases line up with TRBD1. The CDR3 sequence is 15 residues long. The ends lost 3 bases at V and 0 bases at J; junction bases unmatched: 3. Germline-derived CDR1 and CDR2 are KGHSH and LQKENI.

About this clone itself: At one boundary the junction diverges from the germline segment, which might be a read error. The chain uses TRBV6-5 and TRBJ1-2; 11 positions agree with TRBD1. The germline V gene encodes CDR1 MNHEY and CDR2 SVGAGI. The CDR3 spans 15 residues. Here the CDR3 reads CASSSGQGGVSRLAF. CDR3 DNA: TGTGCCAGCAGCTCGGGACAGGGGGGAGTTTCGAGGCTGGCCTTC.

Only a few counts were recorded for this clone. Written as DNA, the CDR3 is TGCGCCAGCAGCTTTTCGGGACAGAATAATTCACCCCTCCACTTT. Its translation: CASSFSGQNNSPLHF. The rearrangement joins TRBV5-1 to TRBJ1-6; TRBD1 matches 7 bases. The CDR3 totals 15 residues. V lost 2 bases and J lost 5; bases outside the gene matches: 4. Germline CDR1 and CDR2: SGHRS and YFSETQ.

This chain uses TRBV30 with TRBJ1-1; 7 bases align to TRBD1. The length of the CDR3 is 13 residues. The V segment lost 8 bases and the J segment 10 bases; nucleotides outside the gene matches: 16. Germline-derived CDR1 and CDR2 are GTSNPN and SVGIG (reference sequence). The CDR3 is CAGQEGFRERAFF. The CDR3 DNA sequence: TGTGCCGGACAGGAAGGGTTTCGGGAAAGAGCTTTCTTT.

This chain uses TRBV2 with TRBJ2-5; TRBD2 aligns across 14 bases. The CDR3 sequence is 17 residues long. Germline CDR1 and CDR2: SNHLY and FYNNEI. V gave up 7 bases and J gave up 5 bases; unmatched junction bases: 12. CDR3 protein: CASTLPGLAGAEETQYF. In nucleotides, the CDR3 is TGTGCCAGCACCCTGCCGGGACTAGCGGGGGCCGAGGAGACCCAGTACTTC.

This chain connects TRBV30 to TRBJ1-3; 7 bases agree with TRBD1. There are 14 residues in the CDR3. J lost 3 bases, V lost 5 bases, and 7 bases had no gene match. The V gene's germline CDR1 is GTSNPN and CDR2 SVGIG (reference sequence). The CDR3 reads CAWARGWDGNTIYF. CDR3 nucleotides: TGTGCCTGGGCCAGGGGGTGGGATGGAAACACCATATATTTT.

This clone occurred a few times. This chain joins TRBV5-1 and TRBJ2-7, with 10 bases that match TRBD1. Germline CDR1 and CDR2: SGHRS and YFSETQ. The J segment lost 7 bases and the V segment lost 0 bases, leaving 10 bases of the junction unmatched. This CDR3 is built from 16 residues. Here the CDR3 DNA reads TGCGCCAGCAGCTTGGGGGGGACAGGGGTTGTGGAGGAGCAGTACTTC. Translated: CASSLGGTGVVEEQYF.

The rearrangement links TRBV6-6 to TRBJ1-1; maybe TRBD1 (6 bases). CDR1 is MNHNY, CDR2 SVGAGI, per germline (reference sequence). V was cut by 5 bases and J by 6 bases, with 13 bases left in between. The CDR3 is made up of 13 amino acids. CDR3 coding DNA: TGTGCCAGCAGTCCTCGGACAGACCCTGAAGCTTTCTTT. Its translation: CASSPRTDPEAFF.

This chain connects TRBV5-1 to TRBJ1-3, with D tentatively TRBD1 (6 bases). V was cut by 4 bases and J by 0 bases, with 14 bases left in between. In germline, CDR1 is SGHRS, CDR2 YFSETQ. The CDR3 length is 16 residues. The CDR3 DNA reads TGCGCCAGCAGCCCTCAACGACAGGTCTCTGGAAACACCATATATTTT. It is translated as CASSPQRQVSGNTIYF.

This clone was observed a single time. This chain uses TRBV29-1 with TRBJ1-2, with D possibly matching TRBD1 (5 bases). The CDR3 consists of 13 residues. The germline V and J ends were trimmed by 7 bases and 3 bases, with 15 bases remaining between them. Germline-derived CDR1 and CDR2 are SQVTM and ANQGSEA. CDR3 amino acids: CSAGTGMDYGYTF. CDR3 nucleotides: TGCAGCGCCGGAACAGGCATGGACTATGGCTACACCTTC.

The chain joins TRBV7-9 to TRBJ1-2; no clear D. This CDR3 region has 12 residues. From germline, CDR1 is SEHNR and CDR2 FQNEAQ (reference sequence). V was cut by 5 bases and J by 8 bases, with 12 bases left in between. CDR3 nucleotide sequence: TGTGCCAGCAGCCCCAATTTGAGGGGCTACACCTTC. Translation gives CASSPNLRGYTF. The variable domain in full, completed from reference TRBV7-9 and TRBJ1-2, reads DTGVSQNPRHKITKRGQNVTFRCDPISEHNRLYWYRQTLGQGPEFLTYFQNEAQLEKSRLLSDRFSAERPKGSFSTLEIQRTEQGDSAMYLCASSPNLRGYTFGSGTRLTVV.

The genes are TRBV29-1 and TRBJ1-1; 10 nucleotides match TRBD1. The CDR3 sequence is 16 residues long. The V and J ends lost 6 bases and 5 bases, in that order; junction bases with no gene match: 15. Per germline, CDR1 SQVTM and CDR2 ANQGSEA. CDR3 loop: CSVAYLGQGLGTEAFF. In nucleotides, the CDR3 is TGCAGCGTCGCATACCTGGGACAGGGGCTCGGAACTGAAGCTTTCTTT.

The chain links TRBV7-8 to TRBJ2-1; TRBD2 is a possible D gene (6 bases). The V end was cut by 4 bases, the J end by 6 bases, with 16 bases between. CDR3 length: 15 amino acids. Germline CDR1 reads SGHVS; CDR2 reads FQNEAQ. CDR3 loop: CASSWTEVGGNEQFF. CDR3 nucleotide sequence: TGTGCCAGCAGCTGGACGGAGGTGGGAGGCAATGAGCAGTTCTTC.

The chain carries TRBV7-2 and TRBJ2-3, with TRBD2 identical over 14 bases. Germline loops: CDR1 SGHTA, CDR2 FQGNSA. V shed 5 bases, J shed 6 bases, and the junction held 4 bases outside the gene matches. This CDR3 region has 15 residues. The CDR3, as DNA: TGTGCCAGCAGCCAGACTAGCGGGAGGGTGGATACGCAGTATTTT. It is translated as CASSQTSGRVDTQYF.

The chain joins TRBV11-2 to TRBJ2-2; 8 nucleotides align to TRBD2. The CDR3 totals 15 residues. J was trimmed by 6 bases and V by 0 bases; bases with no gene match: 3. Germline V gene sequence: CDR1 SGHAT, CDR2 FQNNGV. CDR3 sequence reads: CASSLDRLASGELFF. CDR3 bases: TGTGCCAGCAGCTTAGATCGACTAGCGTCCGGGGAGCTGTTTTTT.

The chain uses TRBV6-5 and TRBJ2-5; D is ambiguous. Trimming shortened V by 2 bases and J by 4 bases, and 11 bases separated the two germline ends. CDR3 length: 14 residues. Germline CDR1 reads MNHEY; CDR2 reads SVGAGI. CDR3 region: CASSYLGRRETQYF. The CDR3 region has the DNA TGTGCCAGCAGTTACCTAGGTCGGCGAGAGACCCAGTACTTC.

The chain is built from TRBV6-1 and TRBJ1-2; 8 bases line up with TRBD1. The CDR3 length is 14 residues. The V gene's germline CDR1 is MNHNS and CDR2 SASEGT. Trimming cost V 1 base and J 6 bases; bases outside gene matches: 4. The CDR3 sequence is CASSEGTGRHGYTF. The DNA of the CDR3 is TGTGCCAGCAGTGAAGGGACAGGGCGCCATGGCTACACCTTC.